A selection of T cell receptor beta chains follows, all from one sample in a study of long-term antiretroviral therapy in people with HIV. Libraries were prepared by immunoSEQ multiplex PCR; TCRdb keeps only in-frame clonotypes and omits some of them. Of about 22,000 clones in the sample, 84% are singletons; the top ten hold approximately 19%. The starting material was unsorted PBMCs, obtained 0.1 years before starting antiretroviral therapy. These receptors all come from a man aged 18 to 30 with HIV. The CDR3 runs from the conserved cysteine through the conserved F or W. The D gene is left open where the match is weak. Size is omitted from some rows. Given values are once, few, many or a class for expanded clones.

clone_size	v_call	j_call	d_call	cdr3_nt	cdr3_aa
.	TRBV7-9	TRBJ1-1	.	TGTGCCAGCAGCTTAGGGCGTCCACTAAGAAACACTGAAGCTTTCTTT	CASSLGRPLRNTEAFF
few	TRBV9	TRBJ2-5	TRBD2	TGTGCCAGCCGGCGGGGGGAAGAGGAGACCCAGTACTTC	CASRRGEEETQYF
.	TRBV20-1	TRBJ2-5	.	TGCAGTGCTAGAGGACCCCACTTC	CSARGPHF
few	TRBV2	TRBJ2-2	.	TGTGCCAGCAGCGTGTCGAACACCGGGGAGCTGTTTTTT	CASSVSNTGELFF
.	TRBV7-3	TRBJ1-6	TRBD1	TGTGCCAGCAGCTCGGGACAGGGTAATTCACCCCTCCACTTT	CASSSGQGNSPLHF
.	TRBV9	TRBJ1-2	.	TGTGCCAGCAGCGTAGAACCAGGGAATAACTATGGCTACACCTTC	CASSVEPGNNYGYTF
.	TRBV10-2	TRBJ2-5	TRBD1	TGCGCCAGCAGAAGGCCGGGACAGCAAGAGACCCAGTACTTC	CASRRPGQQETQYF
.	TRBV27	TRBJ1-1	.	TGTGCCAGCAGTTTAGGAAACCTCGGGGGCACTGAAGCTTTCTTT	CASSLGNLGGTEAFF
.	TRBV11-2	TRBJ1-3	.	TGTGCCAGCGACCCGGGGGCTCTCGCTGGAAACACCATATATTTT	CASDPGALAGNTIYF
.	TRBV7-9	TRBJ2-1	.	TGTGCCAGCAGCTTGGGGTATAATGAGCAGTTCTTC	CASSLGYNEQFF
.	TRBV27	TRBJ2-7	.	TGTGCCAGCAGTTTGGCGTCGAAAAACGAGCAGTACTTC	CASSLASKNEQYF
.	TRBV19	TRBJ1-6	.	TGTGCCAGTAGTATGATAGGCAATTCACCCCTCCACTTT	CASSMIGNSPLHF
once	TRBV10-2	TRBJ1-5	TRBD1	TGCGCCAGCAGTGTCGACAGGGATAATCAGCCCCAGCATTTT	CASSVDRDNQPQHF
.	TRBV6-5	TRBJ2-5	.	TGTGCCAGCACCTCCCCGGGGCAAGAGACCCAGTACTTC	CASTSPGQETQYF
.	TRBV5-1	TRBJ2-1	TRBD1	TGCGCCAGCAGCCTACTAGGGACAGGGGTCAGCGATGAGCAGTTCTTC	CASSLLGTGVSDEQFF
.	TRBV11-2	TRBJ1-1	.	TGTGCCAGCAGCTTAGACCAGGGGCAGAGAACTTTCTTT	CASSLDQGQRTFF
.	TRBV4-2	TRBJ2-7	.	TGTGCCAGCAGCCAAGATCCAGGGTCCCCTTCCTACGAGCAGTACTTC	CASSQDPGSPSYEQYF
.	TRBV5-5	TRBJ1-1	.	TGTGCCAGCAGCCTTCGATGGCACACTGAAGCTTTCTTT	CASSLRWHTEAFF
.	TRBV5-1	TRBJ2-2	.	TGCGCCAGCAGCTTGGTATCCGGGGAGCTGTTTTTT	CASSLVSGELFF
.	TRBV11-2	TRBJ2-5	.	TGTGCCAGCGAGTACACCGCAGAAGAGACCCAGTACTTC	CASEYTAEETQYF
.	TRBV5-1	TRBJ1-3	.	TGCGCCAGCAGCTCCGAGGAGGTCCACTCTGGAAACACCATATATTTT	CASSSEEVHSGNTIYF
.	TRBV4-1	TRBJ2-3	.	TGCGCCAGCAGCCAAGATATCGCAGATACGCAGTATTTT	CASSQDIADTQYF
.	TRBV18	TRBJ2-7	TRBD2	TGTGCCAGCTCACCATCGCCGGGGGGGACTAGCGGCGAGCAGTACTTC	CASSPSPGGTSGEQYF
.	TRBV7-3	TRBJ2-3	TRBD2	TGTGCCAGCAGCTTGCGACTAGCGGGAGGTCCAGATACGCAGTATTTT	CASSLRLAGGPDTQYF
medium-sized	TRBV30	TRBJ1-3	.	TGTGCCTGGAGAGGATCTGGAAACACCATATATTTT	CAWRGSGNTIYF
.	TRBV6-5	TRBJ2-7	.	TGTGCCAGCAGTTACTCGGCGGAAACCTACGAGCAGTACTTC	CASSYSAETYEQYF
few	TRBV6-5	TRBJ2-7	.	TGTGCCAGCAGTTACCCCCAAGATGGGTACTACGAGCAGTACTTC	CASSYPQDGYYEQYF
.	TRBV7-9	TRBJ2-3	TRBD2	TGTGCCAGCAGCGTCGGACTAGCGGGAGGGATTACAGATACGCAGTATTTT	CASSVGLAGGITDTQYF
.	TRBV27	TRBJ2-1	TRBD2	TGTGCCAGCAGTTTATCGTTTCGGGGGGGCAGGAATGAGCAGTTCTTC	CASSLSFRGGRNEQFF
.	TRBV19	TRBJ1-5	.	TGTGCCAGTAACCCACTAGGGGATTATAGCAATCAGCCCCAACATTTT	CASNPLGDYSNQPQHF
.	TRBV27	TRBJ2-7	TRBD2	TGTGCCAGCAGTCATCTGAGAGCGGGAGGATCTGCGGGCGAGCAGTACTTC	CASSHLRAGGSAGEQYF
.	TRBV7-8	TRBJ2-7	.	TGTGCCAGCAGCGCCCACGACGGAACCTACGAGCAGTACTTC	CASSAHDGTYEQYF
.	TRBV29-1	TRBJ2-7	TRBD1	TGCAGCGCCTCACAGGGGATGGAGCAGTACTTC	CSASQGMEQYF
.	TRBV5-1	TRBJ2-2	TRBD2	TGCGCCAGCCAGATCGGGGCGGGAGTCAACACCGGGGAGCTGTTTTTT	CASQIGAGVNTGELFF
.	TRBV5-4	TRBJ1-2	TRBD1	TGTGCCAGCAGCTTGCTCCCGGCACAGGGGGCGTATGGCTACACCTTC	CASSLLPAQGAYGYTF
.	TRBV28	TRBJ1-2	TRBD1	TGTGCCAGCAGCTCGACAGGGGCCGCAAACTATGGCTACACCTTC	CASSSTGAANYGYTF
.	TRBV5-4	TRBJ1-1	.	TGTGCCAGCAGCACACAGGGAATGACTGAAGCTTTCTTT	CASSTQGMTEAFF
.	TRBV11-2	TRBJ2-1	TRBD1	TGTGCCAGCAGCTTAGGACAGGGGGGCAATGAGCAGTTCTTC	CASSLGQGGNEQFF
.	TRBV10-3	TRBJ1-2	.	TGTGCCATCAGTGAGTCGGCAGGTTATGGCTACACCTTC	CAISESAGYGYTF
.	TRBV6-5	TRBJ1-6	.	TGTGCCAGCAGTTACTCAGGAGGTGGCTCACCCCTCCACTTT	CASSYSGGGSPLHF
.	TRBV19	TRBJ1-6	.	TGTGCCAGTAAGGTACAGGGAAATTCACCCCTCCACTTT	CASKVQGNSPLHF
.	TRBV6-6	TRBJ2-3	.	TGTGCCAGCACCACAGAGAAATATACGCAGTATTTT	CASTTEKYTQYF